What follows are 14 T cell receptor beta chains derived from one specimen sequenced in a study of radiotherapy plus CTLA-4 blockade in lung cancer. TCRdb's copy holds only in-frame clones and misses some; the assay was immunoSEQ multiplex PCR. Here the sample spans roughly 98,000 clones, around 86% being singletons. Here the sequenced sample was peripheral blood, taken from a patient treated with radiotherapy plus ipilimumab. The receptors were sampled from a human donor with non-small cell lung cancer that progressed on radiotherapy plus ipilimumab.

The rearrangement uses TRBV19 and TRBJ1-2, with 7 bases identical to TRBD1. Per germline, CDR1 LNHDA and CDR2 SQIVND (reference sequence). With V trimmed by 7 bases and J by 1 base, 15 bases remained unmatched. CDR3 length: 17 amino acids. CDR3 residues: CASTPHTGERYNYGYTF. DNA for the CDR3: TGTGCCAGTACCCCACACACAGGGGAACGATATAACTATGGCTACACCTTC.

The chain recombines TRBV9 with TRBJ2-5; D remains ambiguous. The CDR3 extends over 15 amino acids. CDR1 and CDR2 (germline): SGDLS, YYNGEE. Trimming took off 0 bases at V and 1 base at J, with 10 bases between the two ends. Here the CDR3 DNA reads TGTGCCAGCAGCGTAGCCCCACACCTCCAAGAGACCCAGTACTTC. Translated, it gives CASSVAPHLQETQYF.

This chain joins TRBV5-8 and TRBJ1-2, with TRBD1 matching over 7 bases. V lost 7 bases, J lost 0 bases, and 6 bases stayed unmatched. This CDR3 region has 14 residues. The germline V gene encodes CDR1 SGHTS and CDR2 YDEGEE. In nucleotides, the CDR3 is TGTGCCAGCCGTGGGACAGTTGCTAACTATGGCTACACCTTC. It is translated as CASRGTVANYGYTF.

The chain employs TRBV4-3 and TRBJ2-2; possibly TRBD1 for D (6 bases). Germline V gives CDR1 LGHNA, CDR2 YSLEER. This CDR3 spans 14 amino acids. Trimming left V 1 base short and J 5 bases short, with 8 bases between. Here the CDR3 reads CASSQVGTTGELFF. CDR3 nucleotides: TGCGCCAGCAGCCAAGTAGGGACAACCGGGGAGCTGTTTTTT.

The chain has TRBV28 and TRBJ2-6; no firm D call. Between the trimmed V and J ends, which lost 2 bases and 2 bases, there was a span of 1 base. Germline values: CDR1 MDHEN, CDR2 SYDVKM. CDR3 size: 13 residues. Written as DNA, the CDR3 is TGTGCCAGCAGTTTACCTGGGGCCAACGTCCTGACTTTC. Encoded protein: CASSLPGANVLTF.

The chain employs TRBV15 and TRBJ1-1; TRBD1 matches 10 bases. V was clipped by 2 bases and J by 1 base; unmatched bases: 7. The V gene's germline CDR1 is LNHNV and CDR2 YYDKDF (reference sequence). The CDR3 has 17 amino acids. CDR3 coding DNA: TGTGCCACCAGCAGAAGACAGGGGGCAAATGGGAACACTGAAGCTTTCTTT. Its translation is CATSRRQGANGNTEAFF. The variable domain in full, with the rest retrieved from reference TRBV15 and TRBJ1-1, is DAMVIQNPRYQVTQFGKPVTLSCSQTLNHNVMYWYQQKSSQAPKLLFHYYDKDFNNEADTPDNFQSRRPNTSFCFLDIRSPGLGDTAMYLCATSRRQGANGNTEAFFGQGTRLTVV.

This clone is a singleton in its sample. The V gene is TRBV30, the J gene TRBJ2-5; the D gene is possibly TRBD1 (6 bases). V was shortened by 3 bases and J by 7 bases, with 15 bases between the two germline ends. This CDR3 has 13 amino acids. Germline CDR1 and CDR2: GTSNPN and SVGIG (reference sequence). CDR3 sequence: CAWRGQGWGTQYF. Written as DNA, the CDR3 is TGTGCCTGGAGAGGGCAGGGGTGGGGGACCCAGTACTTC.

The V call is TRBV7-2, the J call TRBJ1-2; TRBD1 matches at 7 bases. The ends lost 1 base at V and 6 bases at J; junction bases unmatched: 5. Germline V CDR1 and CDR2: SGHTA, FQGNSA. The CDR3 is made up of 14 amino acids. Written as DNA, the CDR3 is TGTGCCAGCAGCTTAGAAGGGACAGTTCATGGCTACACCTTC. This gives the protein CASSLEGTVHGYTF.

The rearrangement links TRBV11-2 to TRBJ2-2; D is perhaps TRBD2 (5 bases). From germline, CDR1 is SGHAT and CDR2 FQNNGV. Trimming pared 3 bases from V and 6 bases from J, leaving 11 bases between. The CDR3 has 14 residues. This CDR3 reads CASSFGVRAGELFF. The CDR3, as DNA: TGTGCCAGCAGCTTCGGGGTGAGGGCCGGGGAGCTGTTTTTT.

The chain carries TRBV7-9 and TRBJ1-1; D not certain. Trimming shortened V by 3 bases and J by 1 base, and 9 bases separated the two germline ends. Germline CDR1 is SEHNR and CDR2 is FQNEAQ (reference sequence). This CDR3 contains 14 residues. The CDR3 protein is CASSFSPENTEAFF. The CDR3 region has the DNA TGTGCCAGCAGCTTTTCACCGGAGAACACTGAAGCTTTCTTT.

This chain uses TRBV9 with TRBJ2-5; 7 bases map to TRBD2. Looked up from germline, CDR1 is SGDLS and CDR2 is YYNGEE. The CDR3 is 17 amino acids. V shed 4 bases and J 5 bases; nucleotides not matched to a gene: 17. CDR3 in amino acids: CASSIGASGYSQETQYF. In DNA form, the CDR3 reads TGTGCCAGCAGCATTGGGGCTAGCGGATATTCCCAGGAGACCCAGTACTTC.

This rearrangement joins TRBV7-2 to TRBJ2-2; 10 bases fit TRBD2. From germline, CDR1 is SGHTA and CDR2 FQGNSA. The CDR3 extends over 16 amino acids. Trimming took 3 bases from V and 7 from J; bases not matched to a gene: 8. CDR3 residues: CASSLVSGGPSGELFF. The CDR3, as DNA: TGTGCCAGCAGCTTGGTTAGCGGGGGGCCTAGCGGGGAGCTGTTTTTT.

This chain links TRBV4-2 with TRBJ2-7; the D call may be TRBD1 or TRBD2 (5 bases each). Germline V gene lookup returns CDR1 LGHNA and CDR2 YNFKEQ. The CDR3 is 17 amino acids. The V gene lost 1 base and the J gene lost 0 bases, with 16 bases spanning the gap. CDR3 bases: TGTGCCAGCAGCCAAGGGGGGACCGCGGTTAGCTCCTACGAGCAGTACTTC. Translation gives CASSQGGTAVSSYEQYF.

The chain carries TRBV5-1 and TRBJ1-3; D unresolved. The CDR3 has 16 amino acids. V lost 0 bases, J lost 0 bases, and 10 bases lay in between. CDR1 and CDR2 (germline): SGHRS, YFSETQ. The CDR3 DNA is TGCGCCAGCAGCTTGGGAGTTTTGGGCTCTGGAAACACCATATATTTT. This translates into CASSLGVLGSGNTIYF.